This entry lists 5 T cell receptor beta chains sequenced from one sample in a study of OX40 agonist ivuxolimab in advanced cancers. Produced via immunoSEQ multiplex PCR; TCRdb's table is partial and in-frame only. The data contain fewer than 70,000 clones, 80% to 90% of them singletons. The sample consisted of CD4+ or CD8+ T cells sorted from blood, taken in a trial of the OX40 agonist ivuxolimab. The receptors were sampled from an adult with an advanced solid tumor such as melanoma, head and neck, liver or kidney cancer.

The chain recombines TRBV28 with TRBJ1-5, with D perhaps TRBD1 (6 bases). CDR1 and CDR2 (germline): MDHEN, SYDVKM. This CDR3 has 15 residues. Trimming pared 6 bases from V and 1 base from J, leaving 13 bases between. CDR3 in amino acids: CASSLRGGSNQPQHF. The CDR3 DNA follows: TGTGCCAGCAGCCTCAGGGGTGGGAGCAATCAGCCCCAGCATTTT.

The chain links TRBV20-1 to TRBJ1-2, with D possibly matching TRBD1 (5 bases). The CDR3 runs 11 residues. Germline-derived CDR1 and CDR2 are DFQATT and SNEGSKA (reference sequence). V lost 5 bases, J lost 14 bases, and 18 bases lay in between. The CDR3 protein is CSAGDGWGSTF. The CDR3 DNA sequence: TGCAGTGCTGGGGACGGATGGGGTAGTACCTTC.

The gene calls are TRBV15 and TRBJ2-1, with a tentative D call TRBD2 (5 bases). The V gene's germline CDR1 is LNHNV and CDR2 YYDKDF (reference sequence). CDR3 length: 17 residues. The V end lost 0 bases, the J end lost 6 bases, and 18 bases lay between the germline ends. The CDR3 sequence: CATSRDWLPRRSNEQFF. The CDR3 bases are TGTGCCACCAGCAGAGATTGGCTGCCGAGGAGGAGCAATGAGCAGTTCTTC.

The chain links TRBV6-4 to TRBJ2-6; TRBD1 agrees at 10 bases. The length of the CDR3 is 16 residues. CDR1 and CDR2 from the germline V gene are MRHNA and SNTAGT. Trimming took 6 bases from V and 2 from J; bases not matched to a gene: 4. As DNA, the CDR3 is TGTGCCAGCAGCCTCGGGACAGGGGCTGGGGCCAACGTCCTGACTTTC. Protein product: CASSLGTGAGANVLTF.

The gene calls are TRBV7-8 and TRBJ1-3; perhaps TRBD1 as D (6 bases). Germline assignment: CDR1 SGHVS and CDR2 FQNEAQ. Trimming removed 4 bases at V and 8 bases at J, with 15 bases between. The CDR3 is made up of 14 amino acids. The CDR3 nucleotides are TGTGCCAGCAGCTATGCCGGGGGCCTGGACACCATATATTTT. It codes for CASSYAGGLDTIYF.